One and the same sample provided the 15 T cell receptor beta chains below, sequenced in a study of blood T cell repertoires in COVID-19. The protocol was immunoSEQ multiplex PCR, while the TCRdb copy is restricted to in-frame clones and leaves out a portion. This sample has around 200,000 clones; around 82% occur once, and the top ten carry approximately 2.5%. Sequenced material: peripheral blood. The receptor set was obtained from a human donor with acute or convalescent COVID-19. The donor label of this sample is uncertain.

This clone was seen once. This chain uses TRBV6-1 with TRBJ1-1, with D unclear. The CDR3 has 13 amino acids. Trimming stripped 3 bases from V and 11 bases from J, with 16 bases between. Germline V gene data show CDR1 as MNHNS and CDR2 as SASEGT. CDR3 loop: CASSEAMRAAAFF. DNA for the CDR3: TGTGCCAGCAGTGAGGCTATGCGAGCGGCGGCTTTCTTT.

This chain uses TRBV6-1 with TRBJ2-5, with D perhaps TRBD2 (6 bases). The V gene lost 5 bases and the J gene lost 2 bases, with 12 bases spanning the gap. Per the germline V gene, CDR1 is MNHNS and CDR2 is SASEGT. The CDR3 runs 14 residues. As DNA, the CDR3 is TGTGCCAGCAGTTATCGGGACTCTCAAGAGACCCAGTACTTC. Protein product: CASSYRDSQETQYF.

The rearrangement links TRBV30 to TRBJ2-3; D not certain. Germline-derived CDR1 and CDR2 are GTSNPN and SVGIG (reference sequence). V was cut by 1 base and J by 0 bases, with 2 bases left in between. The CDR3 is 12 amino acids. This chain's CDR3 is CAWSASTDTQYF. The CDR3 DNA reads as TGTGCCTGGAGTGCTAGCACAGATACGCAGTATTTT.

The rearrangement joins TRBV6-5 to TRBJ1-1; maybe TRBD1 (5 bases). V lost 4 bases and J lost 6, with 9 bases in between. CDR1 and CDR2 (germline): MNHEY, SVGAGI. CDR3 length: 12 residues. The CDR3 loop is CASSSPGAEAFF. The DNA for the CDR3 is TGTGCCAGCAGTTCCCCGGGGGCTGAAGCTTTCTTT.

This clone has a single count. The chain carries TRBV12-3 or TRBV12-4 and TRBJ1-3, with D unresolved. With 6 bases removed from V and 3 bases from J, the gap between germline ends came to 9 bases. The CDR3 extends over 13 amino acids. The CDR3 reads CASSLISGNTIYF. CDR3 bases: TGTGCCAGCAGCCTAATAAGTGGAAACACCATATATTTT.

The chain employs TRBV28 and TRBJ2-7; 8 nucleotides match TRBD2. Germline CDR1 is MDHEN and CDR2 is SYDVKM. The CDR3 length is 14 residues. Trimming cost V 8 bases and J 1 base; bases outside gene matches: 7. The CDR3 here is CASGGSGVSYEQYF. CDR3 nucleotide sequence: TGTGCCAGCGGAGGTAGCGGGGTATCCTACGAGCAGTACTTC.

The chain has TRBV5-1 and TRBJ1-5; D not certain. The V end was cut by 2 bases, the J end by 2 bases, with 11 bases between. The CDR3 totals 15 residues. Germline CDR1 and CDR2: SGHRS and YFSETQ. The CDR3 is CASSFGPEGNQPQHF. The CDR3 nucleotides are TGCGCCAGCAGCTTTGGGCCTGAAGGCAATCAGCCCCAGCATTTT.

The CDR3 nucleotides are TGTGCCAGCAGCTTGGACAGGGGGCCCGGAAGTACCCCTGAAGCTTTCTTT. Amino acid sequence: CASSLDRGPGSTPEAFF. This chain connects TRBV5-6 to TRBJ1-1; TRBD1 agrees at 9 bases. Germline-derived CDR1 and CDR2 are SGHDT and YYEEEE. The trim removed 0 bases at V and 6 bases at J, leaving 12 bases unmatched. The CDR3 has 17 amino acids.

The rearrangement uses TRBV12-2 and TRBJ2-7; the D call TRBD2 from the table was never checked on the DNA. TRBV12-2 is annotated as a pseudogene. CDR3 size: 19 residues. CDR3 sequence: CASRDRRESCKFSSYEQYF. CDR3 coding DNA: TGTGCAAGTCGCGATCGCCGGGAGAGCTGTAAATTCAGCTCCTACGAGCAGTACTTC.

This sequence joins TRBV2 and TRBJ1-4; the D is unclear. Deletions cut 4 bases from V and 5 bases from J, with 8 bases between. Germline-derived CDR1 and CDR2 are SNHLY and FYNNEI. This CDR3 has 13 residues. The DNA of the CDR3 is TGTGCCAGCAGTGTAGTTTTGAATGAAAAACTGTTTTTT. This encodes CASSVVLNEKLFF.

The chain has TRBV6-5 and TRBJ2-2; D remains ambiguous. The V gene lost 7 bases and the J gene lost 4 bases, with 13 bases spanning the gap. Germline V gene lookup returns CDR1 MNHEY and CDR2 SVGAGI. The CDR3 is made up of 14 amino acids. Written as DNA, the CDR3 is TGTGCCAGCATTGGCTCCGCAACCACCGGGGAGCTGTTTTTT. This encodes CASIGSATTGELFF.

The chain employs TRBV9 and TRBJ1-2; TRBD1 matches 12 bases. This CDR3 is built from 14 residues. The trim removed 5 bases at V and 4 bases at J, leaving 3 bases unmatched. Germline V gene data show CDR1 as SGDLS and CDR2 as YYNGEE. For the CDR3, the DNA is TGTGCCAGCAGTGGGACAGGGGGCGCCTATGGCTACACCTTC. This codes for CASSGTGGAYGYTF. Drawing the rest from reference TRBV9 and TRBJ1-2, the complete variable domain is DSGVTQTPKHLITATGQRVTLRCSPRSGDLSVYWYQQSLDQGLQFLIQYYNGEERAKGNILERFSAQQFPDLHSELNLSSLELGDSALYFCASSGTGGAYGYTFGSGTRLTVV.

The V and J genes are TRBV18 and TRBJ1-5, with D hard to call. Germline CDR1 reads KGHSH; CDR2 reads LQKENI. The ends were cut back, 3 bases at V and 2 bases at J, with 5 bases in the middle. The CDR3 is 13 residues long. The CDR3 DNA reads TGTGCCAGCTCACCTACAGGCAATCAGCCCCAGCATTTT. Translated, it gives CASSPTGNQPQHF.

The rearrangement links TRBV2 to TRBJ2-5, with D possibly TRBD1 on 6 matching bases. The CDR3 is made up of 13 amino acids. The V end lost 6 bases, the J end lost 3 bases, and 11 bases lay between the germline ends. Germline CDR1 SNHLY, CDR2 FYNNEI. CDR3 bases: TGTGCCAGCAGGCGACAGGATGAAGAGACCCAGTACTTC. It is translated as CASRRQDEETQYF.

The genes are TRBV19 and TRBJ1-2, with D hard to call. CDR3 size: 15 residues. V was clipped by 3 bases and J by 2 bases, with 13 bases between them. The germline V gene encodes CDR1 LNHDA and CDR2 SQIVND (reference sequence). This chain's CDR3 is CASSIEAMANYGYTF. CDR3 coding DNA: TGTGCCAGTAGTATCGAGGCAATGGCGAACTATGGCTACACCTTC.